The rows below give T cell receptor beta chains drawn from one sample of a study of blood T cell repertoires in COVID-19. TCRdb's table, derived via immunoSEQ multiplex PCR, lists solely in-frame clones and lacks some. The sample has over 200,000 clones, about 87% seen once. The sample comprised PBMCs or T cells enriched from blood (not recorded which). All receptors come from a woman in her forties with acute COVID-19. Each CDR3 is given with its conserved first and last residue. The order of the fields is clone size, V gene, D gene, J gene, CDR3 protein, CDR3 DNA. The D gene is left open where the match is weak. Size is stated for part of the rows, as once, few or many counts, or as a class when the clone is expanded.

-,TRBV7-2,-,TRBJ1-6,CASSFQGYNSPLHF,TGTGCCAGCAGCTTCCAGGGCTATAATTCACCCCTCCACTTT
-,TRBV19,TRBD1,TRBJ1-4,CASSRAGTEEEKLFF,TGTGCCAGTAGTAGGGCGGGGACAGAAGAGGAAAAACTGTTTTTT
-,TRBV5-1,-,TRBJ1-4,CASSLSLERGEKLFF,TGCGCCAGCAGCCTAAGCCTAGAAAGGGGGGAAAAACTGTTTTTT
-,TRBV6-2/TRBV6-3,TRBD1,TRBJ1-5,CASSTLRGRSNQPQHF,TGTGCCAGCAGCACCCTCAGGGGGCGGAGCAATCAGCCCCAGCATTTT
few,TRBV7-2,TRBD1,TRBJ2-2,CASSLVRGSTGELFF,TGTGCCAGCAGCTTAGTCAGGGGGAGCACCGGGGAGCTGTTTTTT
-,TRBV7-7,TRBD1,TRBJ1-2,CASSLAGSDRQGPNYGYTF,TGTGCTAGCAGCTTAGCGGGATCGGATAGACAGGGACCTAACTATGGCTACACCTTC
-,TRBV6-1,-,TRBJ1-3,CASSEEPGGGNTIYF,TGTGCCAGCAGTGAAGAACCGGGTGGCGGAAACACCATATATTTT
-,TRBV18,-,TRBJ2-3,CASSPPGEYRVTDTQYF,TGTGCCAGCTCACCTCCCGGGGAGTATAGAGTGACAGATACGCAGTATTTT
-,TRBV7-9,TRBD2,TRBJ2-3,CASSESRSGGTDTQYF,TGTGCCAGCAGCGAGTCCCGTAGCGGGGGCACAGATACGCAGTATTTT
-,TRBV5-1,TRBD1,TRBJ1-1,CASSLEGQYTEAFF,TGCGCCAGCAGCTTGGAGGGACAGTACACTGAAGCTTTCTTT
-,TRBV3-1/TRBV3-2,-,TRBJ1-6,CASSHPDSPLHF,TGTGCCAGCAGCCACCCGGATTCACCCCTCCACTTT
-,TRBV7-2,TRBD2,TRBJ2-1,CASSLLRTSGVLEQFF,TGTGCCAGCAGCTTGTTAAGAACTAGCGGGGTCTTAGAGCAGTTCTTC
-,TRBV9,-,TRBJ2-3,CASSRGENTDTQYF,TGTGCCAGCAGCCGCGGGGAAAACACAGATACGCAGTATTTT
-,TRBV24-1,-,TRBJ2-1,CATSDGVGEQFF,TGTGCCACCAGTGATGGAGTAGGTGAGCAGTTCTTC